One and the same sample provided the 4 T cell receptor beta chains below, sequenced in a study of T cells in Graves' hyperthyroidism and ophthalmopathy. Amplification targeted TCR beta CDR3 regions from RNA transcripts. The HTBI set primed first-round TCR CDR3 RT-PCR. One entry per CDR3 protein, called by TCRdb with MiXCR from the multiplex PCR reads. The sample lists approximately 410,000 distinct CDR3 sequences; approximately 15% were seen once. The source material was blood. These TCRs come from a young man with Graves' ophthalmopathy.

The chain carries TRBV18 and TRBJ1-4; the D is unclear. The V end lost 5 bases, the J end lost 0 bases, and 13 bases lay between the germline ends. CDR1 KGHSH and CDR2 LQKENI come from the germline V gene. The length of the CDR3 is 16 residues. Written as DNA, the CDR3 is TGTGCCAGCTCAACCAGGCGAAGGGCAACTAATGAAAAACTGTTTTTT. Amino acid sequence: CASSTRRRATNEKLFF.

The V and J genes are TRBV10-1 and TRBJ2-3, with unresolved D. The CDR3 covers 13 residues. The V gene's germline CDR1 is WNHNN and CDR2 SYGVQD (reference sequence). V dropped 3 bases and J dropped 4 bases, with 8 bases sitting between them. The CDR3: CASSEVEPDTQYF. As DNA, the CDR3 is TGCGCCAGCAGTGAAGTCGAGCCAGATACGCAGTATTTT.

Details on this clonotype: Since a much larger clone is just one base distant, this may be a read error. No conserved phenylalanine or tryptophan ends this CDR3, so it is likely a read error. The chain couples TRBV6-9 to TRBJ1-2, with a tentative D call TRBD1 (5 bases). V was cut by 3 bases and J by 4 bases, with 9 bases left in between. This CDR3 is built from 13 residues. Germline V gene data show CDR1 as MNHGY and CDR2 as SVAAGI. The CDR3 nucleotides are TGTGCCAGCAGTTACAGGGACTTCTATGGCTACACCCTC. Translating it yields CASSYRDFYGYTL.

The chain recombines TRBV9 with TRBJ1-1, with D maybe TRBD1 (5 bases). Germline V lookup: CDR1 SGDLS, CDR2 YYNGEE. The CDR3 length is 15 residues. V gave up 5 bases and J gave up 1 base, with 15 bases separating them. CDR3 nucleotides: TGTGCCAGCAGGAGTGGGTCCGGGACGAACACTGAAGCTTTCTTT. This codes for CASRSGSGTNTEAFF.